A selection of T cell receptor beta chains follows, all from one sample in a study of blood T cell repertoires in COVID-19. Method: immunoSEQ multiplex PCR; TCRdb's copy keeps in-frame clones and lacks some. Found here are 220,000 or so clones, approximately 83% of them singletons; the top ten hold under 3.5%. Material: PBMCs or T cells enriched from blood (not recorded which). These receptor sequences come from a woman aged 55-75 years who had recovered from COVID-19. Both conserved end residues are trimmed from each CDR3.

ASSRDRGLNESPLH | TRBJ1-6 | TRBV5-1
ASSLERYSLEY | TRBJ2-7 | TRBV11-2
ASSLYRGDPQH | TRBJ1-5 | TRBV27
ASSVVGTGNYGYT | TRBJ1-2 | TRBV9
ASSPASGGFNEQF | TRBJ2-1 | TRBV4-3
ASSLYSLGQGDTEAF | TRBJ1-1 | TRBV27
ASSLKRDTEAF | TRBJ1-1 | TRBV27
ASTDRYEQY | TRBJ2-7 | TRBV6-5
ASSPGTGAYNEQF | TRBJ2-1 | TRBV7-9
ASSFRQGRYEQY | TRBJ2-7 | TRBV27
ASRDADRIYGYT | TRBJ1-2 | TRBV25-1
ASSGARSEKLF | TRBJ1-4 | TRBV5-1
ASSKEGQSYNSPLH | TRBJ1-6 | TRBV19
ASSKTGAMNTGELF | TRBJ2-2 | TRBV2
ASRQGVNTEAF | TRBJ1-1 | TRBV19
ATGQGYNSPLH | TRBJ1-6 | TRBV28
ASSRTRGNYNEQF | TRBJ2-1 | TRBV3-1/TRBV3-2
ASSLAGSGNTIY | TRBJ1-3 | TRBV5-4
ASSFSSGANVLT | TRBJ2-6 | TRBV7-3
ASSQDSLPNQPQH | TRBJ1-5 | TRBV4-3
ASSLERGRANEKLF | TRBJ1-4 | TRBV5-4
ASSTGTRDEQF | TRBJ2-1 | TRBV5-4
AISESTSGDTQY | TRBJ2-3 | TRBV10-3
AIKQGANTEAF | TRBJ1-1 | TRBV27
ASSLELPTYNEQF | TRBJ2-1 | TRBV5-5
ASSADSSPLH | TRBJ1-6 | TRBV7-6
ASSGGINEQY | TRBJ2-7 | TRBV3-1/TRBV3-2
ASSLVGRGEQY | TRBJ2-7 | TRBV12-3/TRBV12-4
ASSHPKRGEGSGEQF | TRBJ2-1 | TRBV7-2
ASRESSYNSPLH | TRBJ1-6 | TRBV7-2
ASSQTGPPDEQF | TRBJ2-1 | TRBV18
ASKVRDRDFSGANVLT | TRBJ2-6 | TRBV5-1
ASSPRTGTYEQY | TRBJ2-7 | TRBV5-8
ASSVGTGWDTEAF | TRBJ1-1 | TRBV7-2
ASSLGQGSQPQH | TRBJ1-5 | TRBV7-9
ASSLPRLKPGQGFAYGYT | TRBJ1-2 | TRBV23-1
ASTQADSVHEQY | TRBJ2-7 | TRBV5-1
ASGQGDRGDGYT | TRBJ1-2 | TRBV27
ASSSILAGGTGELF | TRBJ2-2 | TRBV5-1
ASSHRRDIDYGYT | TRBJ1-2 | TRBV7-2
SASPPGQSQAF | TRBJ1-1 | TRBV20-1
ASRKEQEETQY | TRBJ2-5 | TRBV27
ASSLQGHQPQH | TRBJ1-5 | TRBV7-8
ASSTYRDGYT | TRBJ1-2 | TRBV19
ATSRGGQHYSNQPQH | TRBJ1-5 | TRBV15
ASLTGTYEQY | TRBJ2-7 | TRBV6-5
SARDPTLVYTGELF | TRBJ2-2 | TRBV20-1
ASSPSGGDEQY | TRBJ2-7 | TRBV6-5
ASSLPRTGTGNSPLH | TRBJ1-6 | TRBV11-2
ASGGDTGELF | TRBJ2-2 | TRBV6-5
ASSLDRILYEQY | TRBJ2-7 | TRBV7-9
ASSSTGTGNTGELF | TRBJ2-2 | TRBV7-2
ASSRRGLTYNEQF | TRBJ2-1 | TRBV6-2/TRBV6-3
SVGTGTGYNTIY | TRBJ1-3 | TRBV29-1
ASSERADRQAYNEQF | TRBJ2-1 | TRBV10-1